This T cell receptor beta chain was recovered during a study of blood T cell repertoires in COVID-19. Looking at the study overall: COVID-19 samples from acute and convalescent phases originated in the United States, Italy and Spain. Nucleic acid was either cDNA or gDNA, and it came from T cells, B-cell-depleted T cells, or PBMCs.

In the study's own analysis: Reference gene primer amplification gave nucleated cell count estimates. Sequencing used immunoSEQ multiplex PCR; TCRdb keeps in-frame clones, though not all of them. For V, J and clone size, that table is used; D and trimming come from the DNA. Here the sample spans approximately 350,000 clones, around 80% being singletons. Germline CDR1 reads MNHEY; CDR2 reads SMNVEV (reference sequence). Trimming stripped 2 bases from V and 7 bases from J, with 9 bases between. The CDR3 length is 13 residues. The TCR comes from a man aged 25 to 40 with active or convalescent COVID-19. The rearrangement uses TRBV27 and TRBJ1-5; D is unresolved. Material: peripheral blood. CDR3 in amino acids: CASSLDEVQPQHF. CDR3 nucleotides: TGTGCCAGCAGTTTAGACGAGGTACAGCCCCAGCATTTT.